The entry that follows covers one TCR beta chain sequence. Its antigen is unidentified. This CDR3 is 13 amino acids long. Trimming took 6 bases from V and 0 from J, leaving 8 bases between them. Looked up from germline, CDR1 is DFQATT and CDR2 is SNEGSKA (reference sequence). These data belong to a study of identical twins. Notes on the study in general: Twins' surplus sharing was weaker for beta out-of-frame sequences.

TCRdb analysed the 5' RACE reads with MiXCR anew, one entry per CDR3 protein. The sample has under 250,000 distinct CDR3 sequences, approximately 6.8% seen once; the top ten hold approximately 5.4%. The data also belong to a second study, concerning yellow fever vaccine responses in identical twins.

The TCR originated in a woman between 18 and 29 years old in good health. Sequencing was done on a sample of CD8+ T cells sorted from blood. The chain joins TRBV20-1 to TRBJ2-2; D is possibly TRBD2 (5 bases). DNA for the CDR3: TGCAGTGCGGGGAGTACGAACACCGGGGAGCTGTTTTTT. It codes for CSAGSTNTGELFF.